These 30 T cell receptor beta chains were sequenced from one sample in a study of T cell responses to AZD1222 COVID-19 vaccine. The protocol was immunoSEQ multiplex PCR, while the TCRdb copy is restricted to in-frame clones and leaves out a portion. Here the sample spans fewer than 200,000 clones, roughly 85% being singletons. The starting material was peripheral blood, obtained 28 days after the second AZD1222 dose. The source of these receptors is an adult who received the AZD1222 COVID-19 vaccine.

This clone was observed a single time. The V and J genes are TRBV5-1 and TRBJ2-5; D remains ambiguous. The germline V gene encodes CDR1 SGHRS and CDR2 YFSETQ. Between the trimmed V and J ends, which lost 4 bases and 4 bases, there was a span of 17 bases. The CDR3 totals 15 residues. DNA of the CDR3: TGCGCCAGCAGCCCAGAGCAGAGCACCCGAGAGACCCAGTACTTC. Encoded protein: CASSPEQSTRETQYF.

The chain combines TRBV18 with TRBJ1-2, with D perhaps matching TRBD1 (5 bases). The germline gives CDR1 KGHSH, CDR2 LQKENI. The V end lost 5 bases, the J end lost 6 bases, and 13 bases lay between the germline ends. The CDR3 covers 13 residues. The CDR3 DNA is TGTGCCAGCTCAGCAATCGGGACTGATGGCTACACCTTC. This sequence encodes CASSAIGTDGYTF.

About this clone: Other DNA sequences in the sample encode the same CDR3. The CDR3 nucleotides are TGCGCCAGCAGCCCGGGACAAATGAACACTGAAGCTTTCTTT. It yields the protein CASSPGQMNTEAFF. The rearrangement joins TRBV5-1 to TRBJ1-1; TRBD1 might be the D (6 bases). V lost 4 bases and J 0 bases, leaving 10 bases between the germline ends. The CDR3 covers 14 residues. Germline V gene sequence: CDR1 SGHRS, CDR2 YFSETQ.

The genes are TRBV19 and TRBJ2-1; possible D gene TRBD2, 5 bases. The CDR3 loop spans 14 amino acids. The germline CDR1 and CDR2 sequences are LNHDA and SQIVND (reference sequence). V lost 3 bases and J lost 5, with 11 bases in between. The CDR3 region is CASSISGNDNEQFF. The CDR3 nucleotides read TGTGCCAGTAGTATCTCGGGGAACGACAATGAGCAGTTCTTC.

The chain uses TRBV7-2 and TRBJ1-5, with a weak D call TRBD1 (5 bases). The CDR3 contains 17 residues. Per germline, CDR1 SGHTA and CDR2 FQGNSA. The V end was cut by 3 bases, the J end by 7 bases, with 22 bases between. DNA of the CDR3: TGTGCCAGCAGCTTTTCAGTAGGGGCCTCCATCGTCCAGCCCCAGCATTTT. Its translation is CASSFSVGASIVQPQHF.

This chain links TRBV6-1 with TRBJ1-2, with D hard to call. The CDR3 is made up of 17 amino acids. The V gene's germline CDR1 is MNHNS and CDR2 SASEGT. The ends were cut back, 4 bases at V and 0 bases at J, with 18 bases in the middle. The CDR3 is CASSGPYTVTPNYGYTF. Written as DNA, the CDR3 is TGTGCCAGCAGTGGACCGTATACAGTTACCCCTAACTATGGCTACACCTTC.

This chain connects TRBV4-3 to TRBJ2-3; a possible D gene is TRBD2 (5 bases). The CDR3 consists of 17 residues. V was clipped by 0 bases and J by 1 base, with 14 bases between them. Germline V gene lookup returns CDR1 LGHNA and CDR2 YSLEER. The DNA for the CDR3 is TGCGCCAGCAGCCAAGAAGGAGGCCTGAAGGGCACAGATACGCAGTATTTT. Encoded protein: CASSQEGGLKGTDTQYF.

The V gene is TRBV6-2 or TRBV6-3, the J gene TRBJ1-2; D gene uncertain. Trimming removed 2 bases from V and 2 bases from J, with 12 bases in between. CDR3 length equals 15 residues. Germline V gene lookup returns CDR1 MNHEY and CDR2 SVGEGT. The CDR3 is CASSYTPAGNYGYTF. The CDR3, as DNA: TGTGCCAGCAGTTACACACCCGCGGGGAACTATGGCTACACCTTC.

DNA for the CDR3: TGTGCCAGCAGCCCCACGGCCCATGGCTACACCTTC. This codes for CASSPTAHGYTF. The V gene is TRBV7-9, the J gene TRBJ1-2; no reliable D call. The ends were cut back, 5 bases at V and 6 bases at J, with 10 bases in the middle. There are 12 residues in the CDR3. Germline V gene lookup returns CDR1 SEHNR and CDR2 FQNEAQ (reference sequence).

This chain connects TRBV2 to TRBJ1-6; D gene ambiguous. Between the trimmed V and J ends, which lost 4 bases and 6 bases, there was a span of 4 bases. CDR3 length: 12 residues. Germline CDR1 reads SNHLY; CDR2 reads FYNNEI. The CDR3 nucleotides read TGTGCCAGCAGTGTCGCTAATTCACCCCTCCACTTT. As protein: CASSVANSPLHF.

In DNA form, the CDR3 reads TGTGCCAGCAGCCAGAGGCTCACCAAGGACGGTGGCTACACCTTC. This encodes CASSQRLTKDGGYTF. The chain joins TRBV3-1 (or the pseudogene TRBV3-2) to TRBJ1-2, with D uncertain. V dropped 3 bases and J dropped 7 bases, with 18 bases sitting between them. The CDR3 has 15 residues. Per the germline V gene, CDR1 is LGHDT and CDR2 is YNNKEL (reference sequence).

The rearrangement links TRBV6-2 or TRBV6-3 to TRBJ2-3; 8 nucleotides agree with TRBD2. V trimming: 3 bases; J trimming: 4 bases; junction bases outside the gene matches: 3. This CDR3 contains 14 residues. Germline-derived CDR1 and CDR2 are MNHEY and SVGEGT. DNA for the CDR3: TGTGCCAGCAGTTATCCAGCGGGGGCAGATACGCAGTATTTT. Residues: CASSYPAGADTQYF.

The CDR3 nucleotides are TGTGCCAGTGGTTGGGACGGAGACTATGGCTACACCTTC. This codes for CASGWDGDYGYTF. The rearrangement joins TRBV19 to TRBJ1-2; a possible D gene is TRBD1 (5 bases). The CDR3 is 13 amino acids. V was trimmed by 8 bases and J by 3 bases, leaving 13 bases between them. Per the germline V gene, CDR1 is LNHDA and CDR2 is SQIVND (reference sequence).

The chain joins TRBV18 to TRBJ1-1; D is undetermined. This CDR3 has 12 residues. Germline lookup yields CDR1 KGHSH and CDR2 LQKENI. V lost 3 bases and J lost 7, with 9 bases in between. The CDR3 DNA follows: TGTGCCAGCTCACCTCTGGGTTTTGAAGCTTTCTTT. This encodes CASSPLGFEAFF.

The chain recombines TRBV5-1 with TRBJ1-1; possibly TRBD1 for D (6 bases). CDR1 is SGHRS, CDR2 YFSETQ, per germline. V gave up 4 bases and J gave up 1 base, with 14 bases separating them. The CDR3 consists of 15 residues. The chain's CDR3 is CASSPYGQPNTEAFF. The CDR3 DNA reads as TGCGCCAGCAGCCCATACGGACAGCCGAACACTGAAGCTTTCTTT.

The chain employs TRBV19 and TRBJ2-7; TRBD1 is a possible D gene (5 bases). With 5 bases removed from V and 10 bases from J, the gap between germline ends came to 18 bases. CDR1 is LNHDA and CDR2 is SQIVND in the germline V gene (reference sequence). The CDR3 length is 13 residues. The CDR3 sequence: CASSPGHSLLQYF. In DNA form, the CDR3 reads TGTGCCAGTAGTCCCGGACATTCCTTACTTCAGTACTTC. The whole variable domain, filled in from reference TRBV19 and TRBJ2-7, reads DGGITQSPKYLFRKEGQNVTLSCEQNLNHDAMYWYRQDPGQGLRLIYYSQIVNDFQKGDIAEGYSVSREKKESFPLTVTSAQKNPTAFYLCASSPGHSLLQYFGPGTRLTVT.

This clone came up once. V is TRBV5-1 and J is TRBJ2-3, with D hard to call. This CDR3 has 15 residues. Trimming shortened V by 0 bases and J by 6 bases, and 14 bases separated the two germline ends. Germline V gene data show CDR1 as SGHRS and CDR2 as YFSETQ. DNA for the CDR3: TGCGCCAGCAGCTTGGTAGGCTATGCCGGCGATACGCAGTATTTT. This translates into CASSLVGYAGDTQYF.

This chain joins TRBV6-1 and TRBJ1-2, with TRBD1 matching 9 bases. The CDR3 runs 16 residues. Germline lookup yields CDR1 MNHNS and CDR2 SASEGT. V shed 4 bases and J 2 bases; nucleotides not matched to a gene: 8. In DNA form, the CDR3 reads TGTGCCAGCAGTGGGGGCCCGGGACAGGGAAACTATGGCTACACCTTC. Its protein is CASSGGPGQGNYGYTF.

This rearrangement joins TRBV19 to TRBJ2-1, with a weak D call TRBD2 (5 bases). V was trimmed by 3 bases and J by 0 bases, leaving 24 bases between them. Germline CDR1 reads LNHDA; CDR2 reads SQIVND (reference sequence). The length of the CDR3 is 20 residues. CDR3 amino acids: CASSIRGRPLAGASYNEQFF. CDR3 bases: TGTGCCAGTAGTATCAGAGGGCGCCCCTTGGCCGGCGCCTCCTACAATGAGCAGTTCTTC.

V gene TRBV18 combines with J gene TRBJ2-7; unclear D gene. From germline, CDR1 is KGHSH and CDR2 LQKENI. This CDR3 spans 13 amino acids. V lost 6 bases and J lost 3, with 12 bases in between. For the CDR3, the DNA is TGTGCCAGCTCTTTTAGCTCGGGCTACGAGCAGTACTTC. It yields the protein CASSFSSGYEQYF.

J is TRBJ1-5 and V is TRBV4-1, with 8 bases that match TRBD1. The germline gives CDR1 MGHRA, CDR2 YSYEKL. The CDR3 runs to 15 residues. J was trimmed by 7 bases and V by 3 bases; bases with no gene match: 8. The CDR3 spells CASSHDRGMGQPQHF. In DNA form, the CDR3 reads TGCGCCAGCAGCCATGACAGGGGAATGGGCCAGCCCCAGCATTTT.

CDR3 in DNA: TGTGCCAGCAGCTTGGCGGAAACCTCTAACTATGGCTACACCTTC. Protein sequence: CASSLAETSNYGYTF. This rearrangement joins TRBV5-5 to TRBJ1-2; D not certain. The V end lost 0 bases, the J end lost 0 bases, and 9 bases lay between the germline ends. CDR3 size: 15 residues. The V gene's germline CDR1 is SGHKS and CDR2 YYEKEE (reference sequence).

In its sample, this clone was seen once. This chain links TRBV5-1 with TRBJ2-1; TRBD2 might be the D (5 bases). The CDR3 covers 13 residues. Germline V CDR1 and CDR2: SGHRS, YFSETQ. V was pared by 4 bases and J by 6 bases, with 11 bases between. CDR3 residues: CASSRGTSNEQFF. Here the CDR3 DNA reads TGCGCCAGCAGCCGTGGAACTAGCAATGAGCAGTTCTTC.

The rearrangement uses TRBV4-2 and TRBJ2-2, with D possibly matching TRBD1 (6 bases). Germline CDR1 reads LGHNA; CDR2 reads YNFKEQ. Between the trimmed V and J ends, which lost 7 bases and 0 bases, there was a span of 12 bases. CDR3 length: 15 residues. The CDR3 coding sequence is TGTGCCAGCACCAGGGGAGCCGCGAACACCGGGGAGCTGTTTTTT. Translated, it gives CASTRGAANTGELFF.

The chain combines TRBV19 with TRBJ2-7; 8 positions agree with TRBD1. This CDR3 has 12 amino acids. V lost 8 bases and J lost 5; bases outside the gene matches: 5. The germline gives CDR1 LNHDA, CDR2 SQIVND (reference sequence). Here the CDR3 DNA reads TGTGCCAGTGGAGACAGGGGCAACGAGCAGTACTTC. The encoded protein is CASGDRGNEQYF.

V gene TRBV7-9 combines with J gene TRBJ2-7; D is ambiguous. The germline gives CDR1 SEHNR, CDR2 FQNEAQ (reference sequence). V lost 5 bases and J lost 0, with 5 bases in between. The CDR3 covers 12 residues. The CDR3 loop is CASSGSSYEQYF. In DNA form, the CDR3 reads TGTGCCAGCAGCGGAAGCTCCTACGAGCAGTACTTC. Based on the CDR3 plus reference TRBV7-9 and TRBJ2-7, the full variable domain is DTGVSQNPRHKITKRGQNVTFRCDPISEHNRLYWYRQTLGQGPEFLTYFQNEAQLEKSRLLSDRFSAERPKGSFSTLEIQRTEQGDSAMYLCASSGSSYEQYFGPGTRLTVT.

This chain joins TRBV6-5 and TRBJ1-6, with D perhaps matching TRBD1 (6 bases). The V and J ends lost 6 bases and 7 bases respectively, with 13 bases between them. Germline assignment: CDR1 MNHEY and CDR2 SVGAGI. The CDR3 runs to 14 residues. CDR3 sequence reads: CASSPRGPNSPLHF. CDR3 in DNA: TGTGCCAGCAGCCCCAGGGGCCCCAATTCACCCCTCCACTTT.

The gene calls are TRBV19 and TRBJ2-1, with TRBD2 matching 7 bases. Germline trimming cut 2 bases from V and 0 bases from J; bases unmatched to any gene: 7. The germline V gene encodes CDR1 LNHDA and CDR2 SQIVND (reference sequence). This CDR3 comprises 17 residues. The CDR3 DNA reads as TGTGCCAGTAGTATATTGGGGGGGGAAAGCTCCTACAATGAGCAGTTCTTC. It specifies CASSILGGESSYNEQFF.

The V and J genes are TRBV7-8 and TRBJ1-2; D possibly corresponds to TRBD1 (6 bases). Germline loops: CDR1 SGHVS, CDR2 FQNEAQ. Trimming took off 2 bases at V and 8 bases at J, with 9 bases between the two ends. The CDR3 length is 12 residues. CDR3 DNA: TGTGCCAGCAGCTTAACGGGGGGCGGCTACACCTTC. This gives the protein CASSLTGGGYTF.

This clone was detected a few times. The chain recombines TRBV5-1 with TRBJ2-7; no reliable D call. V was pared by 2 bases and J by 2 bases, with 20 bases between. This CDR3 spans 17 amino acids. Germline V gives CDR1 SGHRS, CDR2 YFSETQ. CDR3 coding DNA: TGCGCCAGCAGCTTCAGTAGTTTGAGTCAGGCGCCCTACGAGCAGTACTTC. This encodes CASSFSSLSQAPYEQYF.